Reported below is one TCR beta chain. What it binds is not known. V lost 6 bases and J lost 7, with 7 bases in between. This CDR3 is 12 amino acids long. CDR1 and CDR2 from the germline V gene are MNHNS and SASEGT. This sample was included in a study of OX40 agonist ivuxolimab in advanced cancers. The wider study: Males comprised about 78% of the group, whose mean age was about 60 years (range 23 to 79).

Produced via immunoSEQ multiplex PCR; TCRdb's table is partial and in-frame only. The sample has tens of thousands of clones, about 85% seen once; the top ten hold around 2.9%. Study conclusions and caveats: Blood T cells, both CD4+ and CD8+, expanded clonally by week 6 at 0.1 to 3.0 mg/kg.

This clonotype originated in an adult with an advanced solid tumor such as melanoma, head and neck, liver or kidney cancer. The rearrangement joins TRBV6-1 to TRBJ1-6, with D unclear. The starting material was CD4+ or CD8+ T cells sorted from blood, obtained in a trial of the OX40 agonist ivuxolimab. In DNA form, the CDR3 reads TGTGCCAGCAGAGCTGGCAATTCACCCCTCCACTTT. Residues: CASRAGNSPLHF.